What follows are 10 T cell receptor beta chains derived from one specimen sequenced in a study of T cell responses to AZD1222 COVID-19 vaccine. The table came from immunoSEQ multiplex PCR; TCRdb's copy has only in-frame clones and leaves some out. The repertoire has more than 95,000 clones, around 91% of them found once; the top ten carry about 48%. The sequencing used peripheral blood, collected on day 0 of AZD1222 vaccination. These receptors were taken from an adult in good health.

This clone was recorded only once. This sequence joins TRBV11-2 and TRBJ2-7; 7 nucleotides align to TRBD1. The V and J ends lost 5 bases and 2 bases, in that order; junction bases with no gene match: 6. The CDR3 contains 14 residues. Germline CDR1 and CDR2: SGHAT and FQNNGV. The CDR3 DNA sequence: TGTGCCAGCAGCCCGGACAGGCCCCCCTACGAGCAGTACTTC. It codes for CASSPDRPPYEQYF. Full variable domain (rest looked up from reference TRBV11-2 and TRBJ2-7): EAGVAQSPRYKIIEKRQSVAFWCNPISGHATLYWYQQILGQGPKLLIQFQNNGVVDDSQLPKDRFSAERLKGVDSTLKIQPAKLEDSAVYLCASSPDRPPYEQYFGPGTRLTVT.

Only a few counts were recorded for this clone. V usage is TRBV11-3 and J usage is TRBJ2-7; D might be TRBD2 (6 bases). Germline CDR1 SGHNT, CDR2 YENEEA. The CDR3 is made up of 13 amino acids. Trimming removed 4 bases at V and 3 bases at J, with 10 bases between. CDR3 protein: CASSSQGGYEQYF. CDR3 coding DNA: TGTGCCAGCAGCTCGCAGGGAGGCTACGAGCAGTACTTC.

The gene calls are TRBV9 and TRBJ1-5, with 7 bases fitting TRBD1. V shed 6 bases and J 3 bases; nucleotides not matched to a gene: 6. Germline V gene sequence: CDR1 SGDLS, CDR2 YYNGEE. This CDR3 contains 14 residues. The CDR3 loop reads CASNQGQPNQPQHF. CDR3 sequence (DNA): TGTGCCAGCAACCAGGGACAGCCCAATCAGCCCCAGCATTTT.

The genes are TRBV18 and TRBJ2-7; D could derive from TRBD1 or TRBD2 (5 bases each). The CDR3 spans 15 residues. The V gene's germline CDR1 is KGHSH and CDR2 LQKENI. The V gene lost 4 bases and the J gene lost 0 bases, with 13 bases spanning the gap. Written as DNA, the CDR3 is TGTGCCAGCTCACGGGGGACGGAACACTCCTACGAGCAGTACTTC. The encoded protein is CASSRGTEHSYEQYF. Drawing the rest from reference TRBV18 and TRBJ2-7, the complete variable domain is NAGVMQNPRHLVRRRGQEARLRCSPMKGHSHVYWYRQLPEEGLKFMVYLQKENIIDESGMPKERFSAEFPKEGPSILRIQQVVRGDSAAYFCASSRGTEHSYEQYFGPGTRLTVT.

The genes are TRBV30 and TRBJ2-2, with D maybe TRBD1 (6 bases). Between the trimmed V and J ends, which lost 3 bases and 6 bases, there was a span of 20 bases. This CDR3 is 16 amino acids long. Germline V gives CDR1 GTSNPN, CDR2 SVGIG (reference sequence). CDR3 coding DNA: TGTGCCTGGAGGAAGACGGTCTACACAGGGTCCGGGGAGCTGTTTTTT. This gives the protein CAWRKTVYTGSGELFF.

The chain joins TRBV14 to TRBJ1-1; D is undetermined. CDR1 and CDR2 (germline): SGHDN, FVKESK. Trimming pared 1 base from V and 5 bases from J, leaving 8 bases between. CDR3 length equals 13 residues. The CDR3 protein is CASSQGFQTEAFF. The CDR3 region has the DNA TGTGCCAGCAGCCAAGGTTTTCAGACTGAAGCTTTCTTT. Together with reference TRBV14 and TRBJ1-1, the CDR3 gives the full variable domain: EAGVTQFPSHSVIEKGQTVTLRCDPISGHDNLYWYRRVMGKEIKFLLHFVKESKQDESGMPNNRFLAERTGGTYSTLKVQPAELEDSGVYFCASSQGFQTEAFFGQGTRLTVV.

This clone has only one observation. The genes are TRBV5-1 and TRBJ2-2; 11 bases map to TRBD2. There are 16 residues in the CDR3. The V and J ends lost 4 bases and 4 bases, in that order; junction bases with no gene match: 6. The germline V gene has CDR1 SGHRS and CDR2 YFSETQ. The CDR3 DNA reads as TGCGCCAGCAGCCGATCGGGACTAGCGGCCACCGGGGAGCTGTTTTTT. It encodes CASSRSGLAATGELFF.

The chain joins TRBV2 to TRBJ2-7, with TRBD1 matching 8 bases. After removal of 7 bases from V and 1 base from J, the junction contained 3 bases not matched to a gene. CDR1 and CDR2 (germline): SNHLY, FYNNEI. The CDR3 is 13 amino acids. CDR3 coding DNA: TGTGCCAGCAACGGACAGGGTTCCTACGAGCAGTACTTC. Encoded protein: CASNGQGSYEQYF.

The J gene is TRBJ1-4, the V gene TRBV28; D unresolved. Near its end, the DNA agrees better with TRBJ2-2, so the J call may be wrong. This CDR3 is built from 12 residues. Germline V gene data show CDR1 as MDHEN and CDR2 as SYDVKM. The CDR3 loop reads CASSLSLGELFF. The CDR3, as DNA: TGTGCCAGCAGTTTAAGTCTTGGGGAGCTGTTTTTT.

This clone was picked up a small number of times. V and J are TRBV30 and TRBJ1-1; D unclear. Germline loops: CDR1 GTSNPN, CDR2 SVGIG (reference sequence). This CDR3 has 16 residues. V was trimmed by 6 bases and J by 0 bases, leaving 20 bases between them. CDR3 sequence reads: CACYYSPGALNTEAFF. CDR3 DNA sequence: TGTGCCTGTTATTATAGCCCGGGAGCACTGAACACTGAAGCTTTCTTT.